Below are 5 T cell receptor beta chains sequenced from a single sample in a study of PD-L1 blockade in urothelial cancer. The repertoire was sequenced with immunoSEQ multiplex PCR; TCRdb's copy has only in-frame clones and lacks some. Of 45,000 to 55,000 clones listed, 75% to 90% were seen once; the top ten hold 8.5% to 12%. The time point is: peripheral blood 6 weeks after treatment start. The specimen was PBMCs, collected around atezolizumab (anti-PD-L1) treatment. Receptors were obtained from a man aged 55-75 years with urothelial cancer.

The V call is TRBV30, the J call TRBJ1-2; 7 bases agree with TRBD1. J lost 8 bases, V lost 0 bases, and 6 bases had no gene match. Germline V CDR1 and CDR2: GTSNPN, SVGIG (reference sequence). The CDR3 consists of 13 residues. For the CDR3, the DNA is TGTGCCTGGAGTGTACAACAGGGGCAAGGCTACACCTTC. Its protein is CAWSVQQGQGYTF.

This chain's CDR3 is CASTTDRFNNSPLHF. Here the CDR3 DNA reads TGTGCCAGCACCACGGACAGATTTAATAATTCACCCCTCCACTTT. V and J are TRBV6-1 and TRBJ1-6, with D possibly TRBD1 on 6 matching bases. This CDR3 comprises 15 residues. V was cut by 7 bases and J by 5 bases, with 15 bases left in between. Germline values: CDR1 MNHNS, CDR2 SASEGT.

The rearrangement links TRBV11-2 to TRBJ1-5; D uncertain. The germline gives CDR1 SGHAT, CDR2 FQNNGV. This CDR3 has 13 residues. V was cut by 4 bases and J by 5 bases, with 9 bases left in between. The CDR3 coding sequence is TGTGCCAGCAGCTCGACACCCTATCAGCCCCAGCATTTT. Protein: CASSSTPYQPQHF.

The V and J genes are TRBV6-6 and TRBJ1-1; D uncertain. The germline gives CDR1 MNHNY, CDR2 SVGAGI (reference sequence). V gave up 4 bases and J gave up 11 bases, with 14 bases separating them. This CDR3 has 12 residues. The CDR3 bases are TGTGCCAGCAGTTGGATTGGGCAAGAGGCTTTCTTT. It encodes CASSWIGQEAFF.

This chain uses TRBV30 with TRBJ1-2; 7 bases agree with TRBD1. The V gene's germline CDR1 is GTSNPN and CDR2 SVGIG (reference sequence). With V trimmed by 0 bases and J by 7 bases, 8 bases remained unmatched. The CDR3 is made up of 14 amino acids. The CDR3, as DNA: TGTGCCTGGAGTGTACAAAGGGGGCGCGGTGGCTACACCTTC. The encoded protein is CAWSVQRGRGGYTF.